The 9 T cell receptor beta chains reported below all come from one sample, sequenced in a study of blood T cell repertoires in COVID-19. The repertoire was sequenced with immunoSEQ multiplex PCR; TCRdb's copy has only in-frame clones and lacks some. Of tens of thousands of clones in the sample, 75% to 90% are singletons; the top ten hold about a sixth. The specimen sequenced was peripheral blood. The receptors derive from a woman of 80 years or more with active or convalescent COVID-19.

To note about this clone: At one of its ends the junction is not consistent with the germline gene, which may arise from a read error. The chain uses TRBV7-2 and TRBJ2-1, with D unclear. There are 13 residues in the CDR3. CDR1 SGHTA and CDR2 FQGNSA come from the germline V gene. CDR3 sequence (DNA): TGTGCCAGCAGCTCTCCCAACACAAATGTGCAGTTCTTC. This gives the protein CASSSPNTNVQFF.

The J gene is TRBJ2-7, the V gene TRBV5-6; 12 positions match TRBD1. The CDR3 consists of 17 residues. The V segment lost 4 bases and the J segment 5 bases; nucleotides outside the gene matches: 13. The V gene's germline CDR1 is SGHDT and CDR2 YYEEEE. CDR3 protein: CASSPIYGTGGLNEQYF. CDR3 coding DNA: TGTGCCAGCAGCCCCATTTATGGGACAGGGGGCTTGAACGAGCAGTACTTC.

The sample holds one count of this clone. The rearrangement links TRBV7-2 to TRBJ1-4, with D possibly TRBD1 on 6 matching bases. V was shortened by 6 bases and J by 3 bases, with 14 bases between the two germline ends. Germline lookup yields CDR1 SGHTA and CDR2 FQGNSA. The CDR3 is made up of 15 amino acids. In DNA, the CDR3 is TGTGCCAGCAGGCCTACAGGGAGCGCTAATGAAAAACTGTTTTTT. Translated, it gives CASRPTGSANEKLFF.

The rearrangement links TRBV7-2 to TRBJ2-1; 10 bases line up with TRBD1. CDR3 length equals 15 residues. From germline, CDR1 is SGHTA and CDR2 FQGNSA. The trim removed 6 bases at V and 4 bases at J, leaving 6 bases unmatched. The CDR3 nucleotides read TGTGCCAGCAGTCGGGACAGGGGAGAATACAATGAGCAGTTCTTC. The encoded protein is CASSRDRGEYNEQFF. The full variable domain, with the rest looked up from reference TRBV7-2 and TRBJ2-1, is GAGVSQSPSNKVTEKGKDVELRCDPISGHTALYWYRQSLGQGLEFLIYFQGNSAPDKSGLPSDRFSAERTGGSVSTLTIQRTQQEDSAVYLCASSRDRGEYNEQFFGPGTRLTVL.

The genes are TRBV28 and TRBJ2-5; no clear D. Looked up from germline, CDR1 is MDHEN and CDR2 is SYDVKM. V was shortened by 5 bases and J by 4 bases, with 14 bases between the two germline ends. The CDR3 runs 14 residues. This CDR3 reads CASSTGQVPETQYF. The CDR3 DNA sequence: TGTGCCAGCAGTACCGGTCAGGTCCCAGAGACCCAGTACTTC.

The CDR3: CASSFNTGVGTEAFF. The CDR3 bases are TGTGCCAGCAGCTTCAATACAGGGGTGGGCACTGAAGCTTTCTTT. The J gene is TRBJ1-1, the V gene TRBV7-2, with TRBD1 matching over 7 bases. The CDR3 has 15 residues. Germline loops: CDR1 SGHTA, CDR2 FQGNSA. V lost 3 bases to trimming and J lost 4 bases; unmatched junction nucleotides: 8.

The CDR3 DNA reads as TGTGCCAGCAGCTTAGGAGGGGCGGGGGCCCGAGAACCCCTCCACTTT. Amino acids: CASSLGGAGAREPLHF. V and J are TRBV7-9 and TRBJ1-6, with D perhaps TRBD1 (6 bases). There are 16 residues in the CDR3. Looked up from germline, CDR1 is SEHNR and CDR2 is FQNEAQ (reference sequence). Trimming took off 1 base at V and 12 bases at J, with 19 bases between the two ends.

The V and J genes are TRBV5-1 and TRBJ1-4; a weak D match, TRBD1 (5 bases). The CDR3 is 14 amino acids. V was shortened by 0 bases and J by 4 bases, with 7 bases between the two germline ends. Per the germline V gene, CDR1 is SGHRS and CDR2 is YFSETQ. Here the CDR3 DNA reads TGCGCCAGCAGCTTGGGACAGAATAATGAAAAACTGTTTTTT. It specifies CASSLGQNNEKLFF.

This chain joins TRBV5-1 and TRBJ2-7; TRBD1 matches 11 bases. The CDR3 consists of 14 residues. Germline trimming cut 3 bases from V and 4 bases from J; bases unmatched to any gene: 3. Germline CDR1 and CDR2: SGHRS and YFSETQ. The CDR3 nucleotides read TGCGCCAGCAGCTACGGGACAGGGGGGTACGAGCAGTACTTC. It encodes CASSYGTGGYEQYF.